These T cell receptor beta chains were read from a single sample in a study of blood T cell repertoires in COVID-19. TCRdb's copy holds only in-frame clones and misses some; the assay was immunoSEQ multiplex PCR. This table holds over 100,000 clones, 84% found once. The sample consisted of peripheral blood. The receptors come from a man aged 35 to 55 with active or convalescent COVID-19. Both conserved end residues are part of each CDR3. The D gene is left open where the match is weak. The listing skips clone size in some rows; elsewhere it reads once, few, many or a size class.

CDR3aa	CDR3nt	j_gene	d_gene	v_gene	len	abundance
CASTPKTLTVSEAFF	TGTGCCAGCACTCCTAAGACACTTACAGTCTCTGAAGCTTTCTTT	TRBJ1-1	.	TRBV6-6	15	once
CASRDRSYEQYF	TGTGCCTCCAGGGACAGGTCCTACGAGCAGTACTTC	TRBJ2-7	TRBD1	TRBV19	12	.
CASTERGEGTGELFF	TGTGCCAGCACGGAGCGGGGGGAGGGGACCGGGGAGCTGTTTTTT	TRBJ2-2	TRBD2	TRBV13	15	.
CASLADWGGSSYEQYF	TGTGCCTCCCTTGCTGACTGGGGGGGTAGCTCCTACGAGCAGTACTTC	TRBJ2-7	TRBD2	TRBV10-3	16	.
CASSADSPGNTIYF	TGTGCCAGCTCAGCGGACAGTCCTGGAAACACCATATATTTT	TRBJ1-3	.	TRBV18	14	.
CASSFSTGTGGQETQYF	TGTGCTAGCAGCTTTTCTACCGGGACAGGGGGCCAAGAGACCCAGTACTTC	TRBJ2-5	TRBD1	TRBV7-7	17	.
CATESGGMGNEQFF	TGTGCCACCGAGTCAGGAGGGATGGGTAATGAGCAGTTCTTC	TRBJ2-1	.	TRBV2	14	.
CATSRDRGGGSEAFF	TGTGCCACCAGCAGAGATCGGGGGGGAGGGTCTGAAGCTTTCTTT	TRBJ1-1	.	TRBV15	15	.
CASKKEEKGNTIYF	TGTGCCAGCAAGAAGGAGGAAAAGGGAAACACCATATATTTT	TRBJ1-3	.	TRBV5-5	14	.
CASSLSLSSSNEQFF	TGTGCCAGCAGCTTAAGTCTCTCATCCAGCAATGAGCAGTTCTTC	TRBJ2-1	.	TRBV7-3	15	.
CASSPPLGDSYEQYF	TGTGCCAGCTCACCACCCCTAGGGGATTCCTACGAGCAGTACTTC	TRBJ2-7	.	TRBV18	15	.
CASSRRTVRFGNTIYF	TGTGCCAGCAGCCGGCGGACAGTACGGTTCGGAAACACCATATATTTT	TRBJ1-3	.	TRBV3-1/TRBV3-2	16	.
CASSPTGTDTQYF	TGTGCCAGCAGCCCTACGGGCACAGATACGCAGTATTTT	TRBJ2-3	.	TRBV7-3	13	.
CASSFVLAGGYTF	TGTGCCAGCAGTTTCGTTCTGGCAGGGGGCTACACCTTC	TRBJ1-2	.	TRBV5-6	13	few
CASSFGQGADTQYF	TGTGCCAGCAGCTTCGGACAGGGCGCAGATACGCAGTATTTT	TRBJ2-3	TRBD1	TRBV5-4	14	.
CASSYEGTGRYGQYF	TGTGCCAGCAGTTACGAAGGGACAGGGAGGTACGGGCAGTACTTC	TRBJ2-7	TRBD1	TRBV6-5	15	.
CASRPSGQSLAKNIQYF	TGTGCCAGCAGGCCTTCGGGACAGTCCCTAGCCAAAAACATTCAGTACTTC	TRBJ2-4	.	TRBV21-1	17	.
CASSQADRGRGYTF	TGCGCCAGCAGCCAAGCGGACAGGGGGCGAGGCTACACCTTC	TRBJ1-2	TRBD1	TRBV4-3	14	.
CAWSTGESEKLFF	TGTGCCTGGAGTACAGGGGAGTCCGAAAAACTGTTTTTT	TRBJ1-4	TRBD1	TRBV30	13	.
CASSSAPSGTTDTQYF	TGTGCCAGCAGCTCAGCTCCTAGCGGTACCACAGATACGCAGTATTTT	TRBJ2-3	TRBD2	TRBV7-9	16	.
CASKSPRSGGAVEQYF	TGTGCCAGCAAATCTCCGCGTAGCGGGGGGGCGGTCGAGCAGTACTTC	TRBJ2-7	.	TRBV21-1	16	.
CASSLDPGAGLNSPLHF	TGTGCCAGCAGCTTGGACCCAGGGGCCGGCTTAAATTCACCCCTCCACTTT	TRBJ1-6	.	TRBV5-5	17	.
CASSLYTGSGYEQYF	TGTGCCAGCAGCTTATATACCGGTAGTGGCTACGAGCAGTACTTC	TRBJ2-7	.	TRBV11-3	15	.
CSVEGTGGSDTQYF	TGCAGCGTTGAGGGGACGGGGGGTTCAGATACGCAGTATTTT	TRBJ2-3	TRBD2	TRBV29-1	14	.
CASSLAGSNEKLFF	TGCGCCAGCAGCTTGGCGGGGTCTAATGAAAAACTGTTTTTT	TRBJ1-4	.	TRBV5-1	14	.
CASSDSLAVHNEQFF	TGTGCCAGCAGTGATAGTCTAGCGGTCCACAATGAGCAGTTCTTC	TRBJ2-1	TRBD2	TRBV25-1	15	.
CASREGGLYNSPLHF	TGTGCCAGCAGGGAGGGGGGGCTCTATAATTCACCCCTCCACTTT	TRBJ1-6	.	TRBV2	15	.
CASIERGTGNTGELFF	TGTGCCAGCATCGAAAGGGGGACAGGAAACACCGGGGAGCTGTTTTTT	TRBJ2-2	TRBD1	TRBV5-5	16	.
CASSVKLAGGYNEQFF	TGTGCCAGCAGCGTAAAACTAGCGGGGGGGTACAATGAGCAGTTCTTC	TRBJ2-1	TRBD2	TRBV9	16	once
CASSSKPGGRTEAFF	TGTGCCAGCAGCTCAAAACCAGGGGGCAGGACTGAAGCTTTCTTT	TRBJ1-1	TRBD1	TRBV7-2	15	.
CASNMNTEAFF	TGTGCCAGCAACATGAACACTGAAGCTTTCTTT	TRBJ1-1	.	TRBV2	11	once
CASSHPEAYEQYF	TGTGCCAGCAGTCACCCCGAGGCCTACGAGCAGTACTTC	TRBJ2-7	.	TRBV6-5	13	few
CAGSAQRGSPMGNEQFF	TGTGCCGGATCAGCCCAGCGGGGATCTCCTATGGGGAATGAGCAGTTCTTC	TRBJ2-1	TRBD2	TRBV7-9	17	.
CASSATDRDQGYTF	TGTGCCAGCAGTGCAACAGACAGGGATCAAGGCTACACCTTC	TRBJ1-2	TRBD1	TRBV28	14	.
CASSPHGRGPYEQYF	TGTGCCAGCAGTCCCCATGGGAGGGGCCCGTACGAGCAGTACTTC	TRBJ2-7	TRBD2	TRBV6-2/TRBV6-3	15	.
CATSDLDRGSGNTIYF	TGTGCCACCAGTGACCTCGACAGGGGCTCTGGAAACACCATATATTTT	TRBJ1-3	TRBD1	TRBV24-1	16	.
CASSHPGNTEAFF	TGTGCCAGCAGTCACCCCGGGAACACTGAAGCTTTCTTT	TRBJ1-1	.	TRBV6-5	13	.
CASTITGQGNQPQHF	TGTGCCAGCACCATTACAGGGCAGGGCAATCAGCCCCAGCATTTT	TRBJ1-5	.	TRBV6-4	15	.
CASSPNRGGAVNEQFF	TGTGCCAGCAGCCCCAATAGAGGGGGGGCCGTAAATGAGCAGTTCTTC	TRBJ2-1	.	TRBV7-2	16	.
CASSELSTYEQYF	TGTGCCAGCAGTGAATTGTCAACCTACGAGCAGTACTTC	TRBJ2-7	.	TRBV2	13	.
CASRLAGGEETQYF	TGTGCCAGCAGACTAGCGGGGGGGGAAGAGACCCAGTACTTC	TRBJ2-5	TRBD2	TRBV27	14	.
CASSTPGLEFLYF	TGTGCCAGCAGCACTCCGGGACTAGAATTCTTGTACTTC	TRBJ2-7	TRBD2	TRBV3-1/TRBV3-2	13	.
CATYTSGVSYEQYF	TGTGCCACCTACACTAGCGGGGTTTCCTACGAGCAGTACTTC	TRBJ2-7	TRBD2	TRBV6-5	14	.
CASSVAGGSGGELFF	TGTGCCAGCAGCGTAGCTGGGGGGTCCGGCGGGGAGCTGTTTTTT	TRBJ2-2	.	TRBV9	15	.
CASSLQGTTGELFF	TGCGCCAGCAGCTTGCAGGGAACCACCGGGGAGCTGTTTTTT	TRBJ2-2	.	TRBV5-1	14	.
CSVEDQAGLTEAFF	TGCAGCGTTGAAGATCAGGCAGGGCTCACTGAAGCTTTCTTT	TRBJ1-1	.	TRBV29-1	14	.
CSVGPGQGSTNEKLFF	TGCAGCGTTGGACCGGGACAGGGATCAACTAATGAAAAACTGTTTTTT	TRBJ1-4	TRBD1	TRBV29-1	16	.
CASRRGGGDLEAFF	TGTGCCAGCAGGCGTGGGGGGGGAGATCTTGAAGCTTTCTTT	TRBJ1-1	.	TRBV3-1/TRBV3-2	14	few
CASSFRGSSYNEQFF	TGTGCCAGCAGCTTCCGGGGAAGCTCCTACAATGAGCAGTTCTTC	TRBJ2-1	.	TRBV7-2	15	.
CASTSAGGNQPQHF	TGTGCCAGCACTTCGGCAGGGGGCAATCAGCCCCAGCATTTT	TRBJ1-5	.	TRBV2	14	.
CASSGRLADHTDTQYF	TGTGCCAGCAGCGGCCGATTAGCGGATCACACAGATACGCAGTATTTT	TRBJ2-3	.	TRBV9	16	.
CASRGTGEETQYF	TGTGCCAGCAGAGGGACAGGGGAAGAGACCCAGTACTTC	TRBJ2-5	TRBD1	TRBV12-3/TRBV12-4	13	.
CASSVEDTGSNEQFF	TGTGCCAGCAGCGTAGAGGACACCGGGTCCAATGAGCAGTTCTTC	TRBJ2-1	.	TRBV9	15	.
CASSMTTVKALGSNQPQHF	TGTGCCAGTAGTATGACGACAGTTAAGGCTTTAGGCAGCAATCAGCCCCAGCATTTT	TRBJ1-5	.	TRBV19	19	.
CASSLGGGANGYTF	TGTGCCAGCAGCTTAGGTGGGGGGGCAAATGGCTACACCTTC	TRBJ1-2	.	TRBV7-2	14	.
CASSQLGQGAYEQYF	TGCGCCAGCAGCCAATTGGGACAGGGGGCCTACGAGCAGTACTTC	TRBJ2-7	TRBD1	TRBV4-3	15	.
CASRPQGVPGELFF	TGTGCCAGCAGACCGCAGGGTGTCCCCGGGGAGCTGTTTTTT	TRBJ2-2	.	TRBV6-5	14	.
CASSQSQTGPYGYTF	TGTGCCAGCAGTCAATCGCAGACAGGGCCCTATGGCTACACCTTC	TRBJ1-2	TRBD1	TRBV6-4	15	.
CASSMVQGNAPQHF	TGTGCCAGTAGTATGGTACAGGGCAATGCGCCCCAGCATTTT	TRBJ1-5	.	TRBV19	14	.
CASSLATGLGSQPQHF	TGTGCCAGCAGCTTAGCAACAGGGTTGGGAAGTCAGCCCCAGCATTTT	TRBJ1-5	.	TRBV7-9	16	few